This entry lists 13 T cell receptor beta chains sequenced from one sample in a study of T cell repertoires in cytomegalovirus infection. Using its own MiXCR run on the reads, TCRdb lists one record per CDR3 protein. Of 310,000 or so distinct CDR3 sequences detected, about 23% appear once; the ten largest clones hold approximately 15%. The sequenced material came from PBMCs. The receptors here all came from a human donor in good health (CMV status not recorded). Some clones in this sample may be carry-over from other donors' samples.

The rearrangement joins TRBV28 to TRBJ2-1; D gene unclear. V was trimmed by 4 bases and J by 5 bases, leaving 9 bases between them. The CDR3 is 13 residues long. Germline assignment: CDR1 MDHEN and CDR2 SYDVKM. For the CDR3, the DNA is TGTGCCAGCAGTTCCGTCCCAAACAATGAGCAGTTCTTC. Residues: CASSSVPNNEQFF. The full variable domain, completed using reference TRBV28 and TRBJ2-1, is DVKVTQSSRYLVKRTGEKVFLECVQDMDHENMFWYRQDPGLGLRLIYFSYDVKMKEKGDIPEGYSVSREKKERFSLILESASTNQTSMYLCASSSVPNNEQFFGPGTRLTVL.

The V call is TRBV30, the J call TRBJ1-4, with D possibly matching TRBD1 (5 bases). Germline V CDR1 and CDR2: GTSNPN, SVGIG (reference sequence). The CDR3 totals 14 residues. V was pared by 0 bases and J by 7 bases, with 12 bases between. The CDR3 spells CAWSVLGRGEKLFF. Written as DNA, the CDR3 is TGTGCCTGGAGTGTATTGGGACGCGGTGAAAAACTGTTTTTT. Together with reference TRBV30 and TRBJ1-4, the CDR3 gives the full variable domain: SQTIHQWPATLVQPVGSPLSLECTVEGTSNPNLYWYRQAAGRGLQLLFYSVGIGQISSEVPQNLSASRPQDRQFILSSKKLLLSDSGFYLCAWSVLGRGEKLFFGSGTQLSVL.

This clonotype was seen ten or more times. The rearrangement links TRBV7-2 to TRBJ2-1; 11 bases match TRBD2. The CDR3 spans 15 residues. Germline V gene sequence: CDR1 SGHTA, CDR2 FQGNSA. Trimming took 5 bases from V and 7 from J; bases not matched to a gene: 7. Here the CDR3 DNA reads TGTGCCAGCAGCACGGGACTAGCGGAGGGGAATGAGCAGTTCTTC. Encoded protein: CASSTGLAEGNEQFF. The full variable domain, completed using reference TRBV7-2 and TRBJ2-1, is GAGVSQSPSNKVTEKGKDVELRCDPISGHTALYWYRQSLGQGLEFLIYFQGNSAPDKSGLPSDRFSAERTGGSVSTLTIQRTQQEDSAVYLCASSTGLAEGNEQFFGPGTRLTVL.

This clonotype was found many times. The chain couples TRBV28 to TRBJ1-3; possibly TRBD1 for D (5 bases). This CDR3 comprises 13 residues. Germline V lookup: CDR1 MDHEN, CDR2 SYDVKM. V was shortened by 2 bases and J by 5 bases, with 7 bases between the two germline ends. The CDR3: CASSLQGRNTIYF. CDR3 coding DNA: TGTGCCAGCAGTTTACAGGGACGAAACACCATATATTTT.

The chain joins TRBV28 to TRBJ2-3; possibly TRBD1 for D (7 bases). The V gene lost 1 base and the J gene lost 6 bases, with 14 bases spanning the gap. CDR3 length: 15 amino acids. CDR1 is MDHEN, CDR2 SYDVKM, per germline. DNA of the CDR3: TGTGCCAGCAGTTTATTGGAGGGGGCGAGGGATACGCAGTATTTT. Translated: CASSLLEGARDTQYF.

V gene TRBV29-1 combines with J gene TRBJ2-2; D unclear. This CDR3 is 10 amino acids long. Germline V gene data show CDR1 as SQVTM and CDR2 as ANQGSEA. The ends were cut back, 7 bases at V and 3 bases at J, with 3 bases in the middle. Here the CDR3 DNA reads TGCAGCGCCTACACCGGGGAGCTGTTTTTT. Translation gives CSAYTGELFF.

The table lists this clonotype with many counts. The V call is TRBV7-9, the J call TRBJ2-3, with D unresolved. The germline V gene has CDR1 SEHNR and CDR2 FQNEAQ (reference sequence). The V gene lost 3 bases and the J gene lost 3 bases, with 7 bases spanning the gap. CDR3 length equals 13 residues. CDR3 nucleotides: TGTGCCAGCAGCTTCCAGACTACAGATACGCAGTATTTT. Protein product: CASSFQTTDTQYF.

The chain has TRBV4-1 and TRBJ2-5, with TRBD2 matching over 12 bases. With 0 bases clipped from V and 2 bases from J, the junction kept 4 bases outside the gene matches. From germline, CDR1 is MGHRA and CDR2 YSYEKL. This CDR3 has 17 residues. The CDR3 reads CASSQDLAGGLQETQYF. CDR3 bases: TGCGCCAGCAGCCAAGATCTAGCGGGGGGGCTTCAAGAGACCCAGTACTTC.

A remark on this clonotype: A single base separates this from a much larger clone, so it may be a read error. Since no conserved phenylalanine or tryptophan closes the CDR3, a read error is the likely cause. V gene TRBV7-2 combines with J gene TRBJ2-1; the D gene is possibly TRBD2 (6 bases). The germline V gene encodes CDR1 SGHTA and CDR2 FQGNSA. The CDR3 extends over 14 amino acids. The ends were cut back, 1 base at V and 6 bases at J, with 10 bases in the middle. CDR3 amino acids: CASSLGSSVNEQFL. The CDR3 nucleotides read TGTGCCAGCAGCTTAGGATCTAGCGTCAATGAGCAGTTCTTA.

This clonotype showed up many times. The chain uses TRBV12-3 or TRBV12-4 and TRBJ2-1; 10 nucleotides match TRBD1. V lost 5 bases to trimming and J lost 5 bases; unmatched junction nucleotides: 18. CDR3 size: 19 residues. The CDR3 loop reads CASSPRGVRQGAWDNEQFF. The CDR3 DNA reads TGTGCCAGCAGTCCCAGAGGTGTGAGACAGGGGGCCTGGGACAATGAGCAGTTCTTC.

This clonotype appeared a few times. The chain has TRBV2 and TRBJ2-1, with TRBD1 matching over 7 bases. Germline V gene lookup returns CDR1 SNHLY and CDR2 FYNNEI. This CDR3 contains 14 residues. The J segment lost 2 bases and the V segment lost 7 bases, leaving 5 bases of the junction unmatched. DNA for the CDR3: TGTGCCAGCATCGGACAGGAAACCTACAATGAGCAGTTCTTC. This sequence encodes CASIGQETYNEQFF.

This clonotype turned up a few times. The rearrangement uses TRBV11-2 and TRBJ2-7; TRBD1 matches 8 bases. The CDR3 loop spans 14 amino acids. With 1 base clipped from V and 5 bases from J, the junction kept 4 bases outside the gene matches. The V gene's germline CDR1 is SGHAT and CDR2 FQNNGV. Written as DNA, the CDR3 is TGTGCCAGCAGCTTAGGACAGGGGCTCGACGAGCAGTACTTC. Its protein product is CASSLGQGLDEQYF.

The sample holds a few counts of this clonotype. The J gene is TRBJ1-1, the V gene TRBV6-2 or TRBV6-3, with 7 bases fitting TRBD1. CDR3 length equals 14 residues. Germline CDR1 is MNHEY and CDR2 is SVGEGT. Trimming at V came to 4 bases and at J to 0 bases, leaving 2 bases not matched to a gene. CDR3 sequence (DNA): TGTGCCAGCAGTTGGGGACAGTTGAACACTGAAGCTTTCTTT. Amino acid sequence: CASSWGQLNTEAFF.